The 14 T cell receptor beta chains presented below share a single source sample, sequenced in a study of T-cell reconstitution after alpha-beta-depleted transplantation in children. Unique molecular identifiers were used to barcode this TCRbeta library. TCRdb processed the PCR reads anew with MiXCR; each CDR3 protein has one entry. The sample lists 440,000 or so distinct CDR3 sequences, 43% occurring once. The sample in question was PBMCs, obtained before TCRalphabeta/CD19-depleted stem cell transplant. The receptor set was obtained from a girl aged 2 to 10 with aplastic anemia, due to receive a stem cell transplant.

This clonotype has a count of ten or more. This rearrangement joins TRBV4-2 to TRBJ2-7; D is undetermined. Germline V gene data show CDR1 as LGHNA and CDR2 as YNFKEQ. The CDR3 covers 13 residues. V was trimmed by 0 bases and J by 5 bases, leaving 8 bases between them. The CDR3 protein is CASSQDLMNEQYF. The CDR3 region has the DNA TGTGCCAGCAGCCAAGATCTGATGAACGAGCAGTACTTC.

The V and J genes are TRBV30 and TRBJ1-2; D remains ambiguous. Germline V lookup: CDR1 GTSNPN, CDR2 SVGIG (reference sequence). The length of the CDR3 is 12 residues. Trimming stripped 0 bases from V and 6 bases from J, with 8 bases between. CDR3 residues: CAWSVGGNGYTF. Written as DNA, the CDR3 is TGTGCCTGGAGTGTCGGAGGGAATGGCTACACCTTC.

This clonotype has a handful of counts. This CDR3 reads CASSPDLMNTEAFF. CDR3 coding DNA: TGTGCCAGCAGCCCAGATCTGATGAACACTGAAGCTTTCTTT. The V call is TRBV6-1, the J call TRBJ1-1; D unclear. Trimming stripped 6 bases from V and 0 bases from J, with 11 bases between. The CDR3 extends over 14 amino acids. Germline CDR1 and CDR2: MNHNS and SASEGT.

The rearrangement uses TRBV4-2 and TRBJ2-7, with D perhaps TRBD2 (6 bases). This CDR3 has 14 residues. V lost 4 bases to trimming and J lost 4 bases, with 14 bases between them. Germline CDR1 LGHNA, CDR2 YNFKEQ. The DNA of the CDR3 is TGTGCCAGCAGCCTACGGGAGCACACATACGAGCAGTACTTC. Its protein is CASSLREHTYEQYF.

V is TRBV30 and J is TRBJ2-7, with 11 bases aligning to TRBD1. V lost 4 bases and J lost 6; bases outside the gene matches: 8. CDR1 is GTSNPN and CDR2 is SVGIG in the germline V gene (reference sequence). The CDR3 extends over 14 amino acids. In DNA form, the CDR3 reads TGTGCCTGGACGCCGGGGACAGGGGGTGGCGAGCAGTACTTC. It specifies CAWTPGTGGGEQYF.

This clonotype was observed a handful of times. The chain has TRBV6-6 and TRBJ2-7; 7 nucleotides align to TRBD2. V gave up 8 bases and J gave up 5 bases; unmatched junction bases: 3. Germline V lookup: CDR1 MNHNY, CDR2 SVGAGI (reference sequence). This CDR3 has 11 amino acids. The CDR3 reads CASRGGHEQYF. The CDR3 bases are TGTGCCAGCCGGGGAGGGCACGAGCAGTACTTC.

The chain joins TRBV2 to TRBJ2-1; D might be TRBD2 (6 bases). V was shortened by 3 bases and J by 7 bases, with 16 bases between the two germline ends. The CDR3 runs 15 residues. From germline, CDR1 is SNHLY and CDR2 FYNNEI. The CDR3 here is CASSEGRGRLNEQFF. CDR3 bases: TGTGCCAGCAGTGAGGGGCGGGGACGCTTAAATGAGCAGTTCTTC.

The V gene is TRBV27, the J gene TRBJ1-1, with a weak D call TRBD1 (6 bases). This CDR3 is built from 15 residues. Germline V CDR1 and CDR2: MNHEY, SMNVEV (reference sequence). Trimming removed 7 bases from V and 4 bases from J, with 19 bases in between. The CDR3 DNA reads TGTGCCAGCAAACAACCGACAGGAGCCAGCACTGAAGCTTTCTTT. Translating it yields CASKQPTGASTEAFF.

In this sample, this clonotype turned up a few times. V gene TRBV6-6 combines with J gene TRBJ2-5, with D perhaps TRBD2 (7 bases). The CDR3 totals 12 residues. Germline V gene sequence: CDR1 MNHNY, CDR2 SVGAGI (reference sequence). V was cut by 8 bases and J by 7 bases, with 14 bases left in between. CDR3 nucleotide sequence: TGTGCCAGCTTTCCAGGGGAGGGGACCCAGTACTTC. This sequence encodes CASFPGEGTQYF.

The CDR3 is CSASSLSRGYNEQFF. DNA of the CDR3: TGCAGTGCATCTTCCCTGTCCAGGGGGTACAATGAGCAGTTCTTC. This chain links TRBV20-1 with TRBJ2-1, with 7 bases lining up with TRBD1. CDR3 length: 15 amino acids. V shed 6 bases and J 4 bases; nucleotides not matched to a gene: 12. CDR1 is DFQATT and CDR2 is SNEGSKA in the germline V gene (reference sequence).

The sample holds a few counts of this clonotype. This rearrangement joins TRBV20-1 to TRBJ1-5, with unresolved D. Between the trimmed V and J ends, which lost 5 bases and 2 bases, there was a span of 13 bases. Germline V gene data show CDR1 as DFQATT and CDR2 as SNEGSKA (reference sequence). The CDR3 has 14 residues. The CDR3 nucleotides are TGCAGTGCTCTCCCCGGCTATGGCAATCAGCCCCAGCATTTT. Encoded protein: CSALPGYGNQPQHF.

This clonotype was seen at least ten times. J is TRBJ1-6 and V is TRBV20-1; 7 nucleotides match TRBD1. The germline V gene encodes CDR1 DFQATT and CDR2 SNEGSKA (reference sequence). The CDR3 has 14 residues. J was trimmed by 9 bases and V by 5 bases; bases with no gene match: 10. CDR3: CSARDSSGISPLHF. The CDR3, as DNA: TGCAGTGCTCGGGACAGCTCGGGGATTTCACCCCTCCACTTT.

This clonotype was seen ten or more times. The gene calls are TRBV5-1 and TRBJ2-1; D gene unclear. The CDR3 runs to 13 residues. Trimming pared 4 bases from V and 5 bases from J, leaving 10 bases between. Per germline, CDR1 SGHRS and CDR2 YFSETQ. The CDR3 nucleotides are TGCGCCAGCAGCGTCCAGATCGACAATGAGCAGTTCTTC. Protein sequence: CASSVQIDNEQFF.

V is TRBV5-1 and J is TRBJ2-2; a weak D match, TRBD2 (5 bases). Trimming removed 1 base from V and 2 bases from J, with 9 bases in between. CDR3 length: 15 amino acids. CDR1 and CDR2 (germline): SGHRS, YFSETQ. The DNA for the CDR3 is TGCGCCAGCAGCTTGAACCGGGAAAACACCGGGGAGCTGTTTTTT. Protein product: CASSLNRENTGELFF. The full variable domain, its missing parts supplied by reference TRBV5-1 and TRBJ2-2, is KAGVTQTPRYLIKTRGQQVTLSCSPISGHRSVSWYQQTPGQGLQFLFEYFSETQRNKGNFPGRFSGRQFSNSRSEMNVSTLELGDSALYLCASSLNRENTGELFFGEGSRLTVL.